This T cell receptor (beta chain) was captured in a study of siplizumab effects on memory and regulatory T cells. Clones were read by immunoSEQ multiplex PCR, and TCRdb kept only the in-frame ones, dropping some. The sample has about 120,000 clones, roughly 94% seen once. Concerning this clone itself: Its antigen is still unknown.

This CDR3 has 15 residues. V lost 9 bases and J 0 bases, leaving 18 bases between the germline ends. Looked up from germline, CDR1 is MNHNS and CDR2 is SASEGT. Study-wide results and caveats: Naive T cells seemed more diverse than memory cells and seemed major alloresponse contributors.

The J gene is TRBJ2-7, the V gene TRBV6-1, with D possibly matching TRBD2 (5 bases). The sample taken for sequencing was non-Treg CD4+ T cells sorted from blood. The clonotype originates from a human donor in good health. CDR3 sequence: CASIQDYQYSYEQYF. The CDR3 DNA follows: TGTGCCAGTATCCAAGACTACCAATACTCCTACGAGCAGTACTTC.